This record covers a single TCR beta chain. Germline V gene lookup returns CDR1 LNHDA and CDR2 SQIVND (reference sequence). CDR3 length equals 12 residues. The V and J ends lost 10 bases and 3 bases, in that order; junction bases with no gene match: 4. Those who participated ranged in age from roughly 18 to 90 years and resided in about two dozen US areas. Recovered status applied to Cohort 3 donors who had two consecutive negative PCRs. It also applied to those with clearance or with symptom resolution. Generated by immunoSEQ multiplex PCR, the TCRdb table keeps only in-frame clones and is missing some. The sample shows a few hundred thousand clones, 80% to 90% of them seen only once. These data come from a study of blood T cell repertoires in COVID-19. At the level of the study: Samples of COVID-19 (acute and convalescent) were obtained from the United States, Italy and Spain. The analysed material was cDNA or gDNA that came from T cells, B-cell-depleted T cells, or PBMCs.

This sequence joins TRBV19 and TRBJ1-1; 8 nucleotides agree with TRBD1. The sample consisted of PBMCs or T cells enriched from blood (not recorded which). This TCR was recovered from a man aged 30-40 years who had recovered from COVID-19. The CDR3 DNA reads TGTGCCACTCAGACAGGGGACACTGAAGCTTTCTTT. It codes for CATQTGDTEAFF.